This TCR beta chain was documented in a study of early T cells in non-severe SARS-CoV-2 infection. Across the whole study: Sequencing used unsorted whole-blood bulk RNA, so chains lack pairing. General study points: CD4 and private specificities were missed by VDJdb matching, which favored anti-spike CD8 responses.

This clonotype was observed many times. Antigen specificity is unknown. Germline assignment: CDR1 MNHNY and CDR2 SVGAGI (reference sequence). CDR3 length equals 16 residues. The V end lost 6 bases, the J end lost 1 base, and 18 bases lay between the germline ends. Attachment of unique molecular identifiers to individual cDNA molecules was performed. MiXCR was run by TCRdb on the 5' RACE reads, yielding one entry per CDR3 protein. This table has about 83,000 distinct CDR3 sequences, around 13% appearing once. This chain links TRBV6-6 with TRBJ1-1, with D perhaps matching TRBD1 (5 bases). Sequenced material: whole blood. The origin of this receptor is an adult who was a healthcare worker with PCR-confirmed SARS-CoV-2 infection or an uninfected control (not recorded which). CDR3 residues: CASSPTREYPNTEAFF. The CDR3 region has the DNA TGTGCCAGCAGCCCGACCAGGGAGTATCCGAACACTGAAGCTTTCTTT.